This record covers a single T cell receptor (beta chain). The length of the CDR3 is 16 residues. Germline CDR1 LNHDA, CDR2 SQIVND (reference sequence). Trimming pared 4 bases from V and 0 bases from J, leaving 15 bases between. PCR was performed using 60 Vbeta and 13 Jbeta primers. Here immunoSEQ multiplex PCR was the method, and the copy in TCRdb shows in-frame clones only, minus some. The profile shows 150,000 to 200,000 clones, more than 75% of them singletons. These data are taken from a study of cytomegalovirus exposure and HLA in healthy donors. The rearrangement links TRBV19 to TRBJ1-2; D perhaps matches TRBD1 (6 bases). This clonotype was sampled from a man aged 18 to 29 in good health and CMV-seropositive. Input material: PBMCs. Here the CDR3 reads CASSTNREPANYGYTF. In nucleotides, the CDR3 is TGTGCCAGTAGTACAAACAGGGAACCCGCTAACTATGGCTACACCTTC.